This T cell receptor beta chain was found in a study of blood T cell repertoires in COVID-19. The overall study: The cDNA or gDNA used as material had been derived from T cells, B-cell-depleted T cells, or PBMCs.

In the study's own analysis: How many nucleated cells were present was estimated from reference gene primer amplification. Repertoires were generated with immunoSEQ multiplex PCR, while TCRdb's copy carries only in-frame clones and drops some. That table furnishes V, J and clone size, whereas the DNA furnished D and trimming. In the table there are fewer than 200,000 clones, around four fifths of which are singletons. The sample consisted of PBMCs or T cells enriched from blood (not recorded which). This TCR derives from a woman aged 50 to 60 who had recovered from COVID-19.

Here the CDR3 reads CASSYSRRRGLSTEAFF. The CDR3 region has the DNA TGTGCCAGCAGTTACTCGCGCCGCAGGGGGCTGAGCACTGAAGCTTTCTTT. The J gene is TRBJ1-1, the V gene TRBV6-2 or TRBV6-3, with TRBD1 matching over 8 bases. The CDR3 is made up of 17 amino acids. CDR1 and CDR2 from the germline V gene are MNHEY and SVGEGT. J was trimmed by 4 bases and V by 0 bases; bases with no gene match: 10.